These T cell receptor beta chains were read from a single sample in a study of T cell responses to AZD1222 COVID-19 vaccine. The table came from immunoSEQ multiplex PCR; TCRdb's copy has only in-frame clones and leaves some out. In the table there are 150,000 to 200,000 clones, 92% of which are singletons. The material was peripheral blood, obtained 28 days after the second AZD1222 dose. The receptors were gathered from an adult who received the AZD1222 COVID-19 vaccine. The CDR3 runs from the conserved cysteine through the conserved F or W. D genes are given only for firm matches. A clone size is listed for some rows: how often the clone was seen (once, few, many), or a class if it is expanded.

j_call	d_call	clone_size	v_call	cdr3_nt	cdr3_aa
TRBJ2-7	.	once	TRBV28	TGTGCCAGCAGTTCTTTTTGGACTCCCCCCTACGAGCAGTACTTC	CASSSFWTPPYEQYF
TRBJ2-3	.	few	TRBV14	TGTGCCAGCAGCCAAGCGCCGGAGGGGTGGACAGATACGCAGTATTTT	CASSQAPEGWTDTQYF
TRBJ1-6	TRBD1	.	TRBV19	TGTGCCAGTAGTCCGTGGGACAGACTACTCCTCCACTTT	CASSPWDRLLLHF
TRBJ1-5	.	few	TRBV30	TGTGCCTGGAGTGTACAGGATAATCAGCCCCAGCATTTT	CAWSVQDNQPQHF
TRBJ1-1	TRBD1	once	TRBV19	TGTGCCAGTAGCGGGTCAGGGGGCTCTGAAGCTTTCTTT	CASSGSGGSEAFF
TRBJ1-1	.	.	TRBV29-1	TGCAGCGTCCAACCGGGGACTTACACTGAAGCTTTCTTT	CSVQPGTYTEAFF
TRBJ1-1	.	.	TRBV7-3	TGTGCCAGCAGCTTTAAGGGGAACACTGAAGCTTTCTTT	CASSFKGNTEAFF
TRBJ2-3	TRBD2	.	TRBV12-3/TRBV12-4	TGTGCCTGTCGAGCGGGGAGCACAGATACGCAGTATTTT	CACRAGSTDTQYF
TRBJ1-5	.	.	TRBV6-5	TGTGCCAGCAGTTATGAGGCTGTGAATCAGCCCCAGCATTTT	CASSYEAVNQPQHF
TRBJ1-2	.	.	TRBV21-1	TGTGCCAGCAGCAAAGCGGGACAGGGCTATGGCTACACCTTC	CASSKAGQGYGYTF
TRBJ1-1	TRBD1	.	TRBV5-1	TGCGCCAGCAGCTGGGACAGACAGAACACTGAAGCTTTCTTT	CASSWDRQNTEAFF
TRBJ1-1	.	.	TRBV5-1	TGCGCCAGCAGCTTGGTTAGCGGCAGGGGGAACACTGAAGCTTTCTTT	CASSLVSGRGNTEAFF
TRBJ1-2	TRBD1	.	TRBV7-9	TGTGCCAGCAGTTATACAGGGGGAGGTGGCTACACCTTC	CASSYTGGGGYTF
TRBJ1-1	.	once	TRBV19	TGTGCCAGTAGTATATACAGGAACACTGAAGCTTTCTTT	CASSIYRNTEAFF
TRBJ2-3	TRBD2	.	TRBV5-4	TGTGCCAGCAGCCCGACTAGCGGGCACACAGATACGCAGTATTTT	CASSPTSGHTDTQYF
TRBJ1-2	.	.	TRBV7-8	TGTGCCGCAGGGAAAGGGGCTAGTTATGGCTACACCTTC	CAAGKGASYGYTF
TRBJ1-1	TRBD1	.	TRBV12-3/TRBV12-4	TGTGCCAGCAGTTCAGGGGGAACTGAAGCTTTCTTT	CASSSGGTEAFF
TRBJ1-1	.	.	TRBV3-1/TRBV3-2	TGTGCCAGCAGCCAAGACAGGGGGAACACTGAAGCTTTCTTT	CASSQDRGNTEAFF
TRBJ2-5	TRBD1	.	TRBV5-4	TGTGCCAGCAGCTTGGGAAGACAGGGGGTCGATGAGACCCAGTACTTC	CASSLGRQGVDETQYF
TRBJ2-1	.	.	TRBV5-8	TGTGCCAGCAGCGTCCATCCCAAGGAGGGGGATGAGCAGTTCTTC	CASSVHPKEGDEQFF
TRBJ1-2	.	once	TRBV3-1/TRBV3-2	TGTGCCAGCAGCCAAGTGCGAGACAGACTGAATGGCTACACCTTC	CASSQVRDRLNGYTF
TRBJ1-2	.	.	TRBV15	TGTGCCACCAGCCCACCGGGGCGACAAATACGAGACGAGGTTTATGGCTACACCTTC	CATSPPGRQIRDEVYGYTF
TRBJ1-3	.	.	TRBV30	TGTGCCTGGAGTCCACCGACAGGCTCTGGAAACACCATATATTTT	CAWSPPTGSGNTIYF
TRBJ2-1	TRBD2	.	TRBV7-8	TGTGCCAGCAGCTTTCTAGCGGGGGGCGATGAGCAGTTCTTC	CASSFLAGGDEQFF
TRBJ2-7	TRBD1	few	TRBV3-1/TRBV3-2	TGTGCCAGCAGCCAACAGGGGGCCCTCTACGAGCAGTACTTC	CASSQQGALYEQYF
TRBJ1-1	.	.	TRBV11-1	TGTGCCAGCAGCTCATTCAGGGGTTTAACTGAAGCTTTCTTT	CASSSFRGLTEAFF
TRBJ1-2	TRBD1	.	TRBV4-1	TGCGCCAGCAGCCAAGATAAGACAGGGAAAAACTATGGCTACACCTTC	CASSQDKTGKNYGYTF
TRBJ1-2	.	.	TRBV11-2	TGTGCCAGCAGCCTTGAGAGGGCGGGAGGCTACACCTTC	CASSLERAGGYTF
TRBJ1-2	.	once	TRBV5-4	TGTGCCAGCAGCTTGGGCCGGGACGTTGGCTACACCTTC	CASSLGRDVGYTF
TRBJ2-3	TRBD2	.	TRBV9	TGTGCCAGCAGCGTAGCCGTGGGGGGGTACACAGATACGCAGTATTTT	CASSVAVGGYTDTQYF
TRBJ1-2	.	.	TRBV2	TGTGCCAGCAGACGACAGACCTATGGCTACACCTTC	CASRRQTYGYTF
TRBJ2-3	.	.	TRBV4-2	TGTGCCAGCAGCCAAGATGAGGGCGGGGTAACAGATACGCAGTATTTT	CASSQDEGGVTDTQYF
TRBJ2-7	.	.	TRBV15	TGTGCCACCAGCAGAGATTACGACAGGACCTACGAGCAGTACTTC	CATSRDYDRTYEQYF
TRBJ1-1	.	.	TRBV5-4	TGTGCCAGCAGCTTGGGGCCGGGCGCCGAAGCTTTCTTT	CASSLGPGAEAFF
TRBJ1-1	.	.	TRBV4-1	TGCGCCAGCAGCGCCAGACAGGCGGGGAACACTGAAGCTTTCTTT	CASSARQAGNTEAFF
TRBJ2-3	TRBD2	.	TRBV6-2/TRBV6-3	TGTGCCAGCAGTTGGACGGGGGGAGCCGATACGCAGTATTTT	CASSWTGGADTQYF
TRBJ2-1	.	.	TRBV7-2	TGTGCCAGCAGCTTCTCGCCAGGGGAGAGTGAGCAGTTCTTC	CASSFSPGESEQFF
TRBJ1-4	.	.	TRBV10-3	TGTGCCATCAAAAGGGACATTAACGAAAAACTGTTTTTT	CAIKRDINEKLFF
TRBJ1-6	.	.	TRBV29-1	TGCAGCACAGTGGTTTCACCCCTCCACTTT	CSTVVSPLHF
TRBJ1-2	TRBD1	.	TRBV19	TGTGCCAGTAGTTCGTATACAGGGGAGGGCTATGGCTACACCTTC	CASSSYTGEGYGYTF
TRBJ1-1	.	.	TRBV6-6	TGTGCCAGCAGTCTCCAGGACCAGTCCACTGAAGCTTTCTTT	CASSLQDQSTEAFF
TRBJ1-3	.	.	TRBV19	TGTGCCAGTAGCCTAGGAGGCTCTGGAAACACCATATATTTT	CASSLGGSGNTIYF
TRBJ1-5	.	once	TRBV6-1	TGTGCCAGCAGTGACACCATGGGGGCGGGTCAGCCCCAGCATTTT	CASSDTMGAGQPQHF
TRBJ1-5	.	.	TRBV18	TGTGCCAGCTCCGCCCGGGAGGGCCCGGGGAAGCCCCAGCATTTT	CASSAREGPGKPQHF
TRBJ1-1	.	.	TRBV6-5	TGTGCCAGCAGTTACGGGGGCGCGAGCACTGAAGCTTTCTTT	CASSYGGASTEAFF
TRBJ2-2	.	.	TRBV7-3	TGTGCCAGCAGCCCTGTCGGGGGCATCACCGGGGAGCTGTTTTTT	CASSPVGGITGELFF
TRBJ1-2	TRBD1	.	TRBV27	TGTGCCAGCAGTTTATCACGCAGGGGGGGGCTAGGCTACACCTTC	CASSLSRRGGLGYTF
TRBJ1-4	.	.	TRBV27	TGTGCCAGCAGTACCAGTCCGGCCTCCCGGGGGGAAAAACTGTTTTTT	CASSTSPASRGEKLFF